This passage covers 30 T cell receptor beta chains from one sample sequenced in a study of blood T cell repertoires in COVID-19 (dated by TCRdb to 2019 to 2021). To prepare the library, the immunoSEQ multiplex PCR assay was applied. Entries here come from immuneACCESS through TCRdb and include only in-frame sequences with V and J called. Some clones fail to appear in such tables; in the studies checked, an unresolved V gene covers under half of the shortfall, and the cause of the remainder is unknown. This sample lists approximately 310,000 clones; around 87% were detected once. Approximately 8% of the sample comes from the top ten. Sequencing input: peripheral blood. The receptors were gathered from a woman in her forties or fifties who had recovered from COVID-19.

This chain connects TRBV27 to TRBJ1-5; D possibly corresponds to TRBD1 (5 bases). CDR3 length: 14 amino acids. In germline, CDR1 is MNHEY, CDR2 SMNVEV (reference sequence). V lost 5 bases, J lost 5 bases, and 13 bases lay in between. CDR3 DNA sequence: TGTGCCAGCAGTACAAGCGACAGCTATCAGCCCCAGCATTTT. Its translation is CASSTSDSYQPQHF.

The V and J genes are TRBV7-6 and TRBJ2-5, with 7 bases aligning to TRBD1. V dropped 5 bases and J dropped 4; count of bases not matched to a gene: 10. The CDR3 totals 15 residues. Germline V gene sequence: CDR1 SGHVS, CDR2 FNYEAQ. CDR3 DNA sequence: TGTGCCAGCAGCCAGGGGCCAGGGGGATTAGAGACCCAGTACTTC. The encoded protein is CASSQGPGGLETQYF.

The chain employs TRBV5-1 and TRBJ2-4; D possibly corresponds to TRBD1 (6 bases). Trimming took off 4 bases at V and 8 bases at J, with 13 bases between the two ends. This CDR3 has 13 amino acids. Germline V lookup: CDR1 SGHRS, CDR2 YFSETQ. The CDR3 DNA sequence: TGCGCCAGCAGCCTACGGTCAGGGGACATTCAGTACTTC. This translates into CASSLRSGDIQYF.

V usage is TRBV6-5 and J usage is TRBJ2-7; TRBD1 matches at 7 bases. Unmatched junction bases numbered 9, after V lost 4 bases and J lost 6 bases. This CDR3 comprises 14 residues. Germline V lookup: CDR1 MNHEY, CDR2 SVGAGI. CDR3 amino acids: CASSLGGRLGEQYF. The CDR3 nucleotides read TGTGCCAGCAGTTTAGGGGGCAGGCTAGGCGAGCAGTACTTC.

The chain is built from TRBV4-3 and TRBJ2-1, with TRBD2 matching over 13 bases. The V gene's germline CDR1 is LGHNA and CDR2 YSLEER. This CDR3 comprises 16 residues. The V gene end was trimmed by 3 bases and the J gene end by 9 bases; junction bases not matched to a gene: 8. The CDR3 sequence is CASSHRLAGGGSEQFF. The CDR3 DNA reads as TGCGCCAGCAGCCACCGACTAGCGGGGGGAGGGAGTGAGCAGTTCTTC.

The chain combines TRBV19 with TRBJ1-5; the match to TRBD1 covers 11 bases. The CDR3 is made up of 16 amino acids. Looked up from germline, CDR1 is LNHDA and CDR2 is SQIVND (reference sequence). J gave up 2 bases and V 7 bases, and 7 bases lay outside the gene matches. DNA of the CDR3: TGTGCCAGTACAAGGACAGGGGGCAGCGGCAATCAGCCCCAGCATTTT. Translation: CASTRTGGSGNQPQHF.

The chain joins TRBV28 to TRBJ1-2, with no clear D. V lost 3 bases to trimming and J lost 4 bases, with 9 bases between them. The CDR3 sequence is 13 residues long. Looked up from germline, CDR1 is MDHEN and CDR2 is SYDVKM. CDR3 DNA sequence: TGTGCCAGCAGTTTTGGGCAGGCCTATGGCTACACCTTC. Translated: CASSFGQAYGYTF.

V gene TRBV5-5 combines with J gene TRBJ2-2; D is unclear. CDR1 and CDR2 from the germline V gene are SGHKS and YYEKEE (reference sequence). This CDR3 has 12 amino acids. Trimming took off 2 bases at V and 6 bases at J, with 5 bases between the two ends. The CDR3 region has the DNA TGTGCCAGCAGCTTCGTTGCCGGGGAGCTGTTTTTT. Its protein product is CASSFVAGELFF.

This chain links TRBV6-6 with TRBJ1-2; 9 bases line up with TRBD1. This CDR3 region has 14 residues. V trimming: 7 bases; J trimming: 7 bases; junction bases outside the gene matches: 10. Germline loops: CDR1 MNHNY, CDR2 SVGAGI (reference sequence). The CDR3 sequence is CASNPGQGGFGYTF. The CDR3, as DNA: TGTGCCAGCAACCCGGGACAGGGAGGCTTTGGCTACACCTTC.

This clone showed up just once. The chain recombines TRBV5-4 with TRBJ1-4; TRBD1 matches 7 bases. CDR3 length: 15 residues. Germline V lookup: CDR1 SGHNT, CDR2 YYREEE (reference sequence). Trimming took 4 bases from V and 7 from J; bases not matched to a gene: 10. CDR3 sequence (DNA): TGTGCCAGCAGCCAGAACAGGGGAGTCGGTGAAAAACTGTTTTTT. Protein sequence: CASSQNRGVGEKLFF.

V is TRBV9 and J is TRBJ1-4, with 9 bases lining up with TRBD1. This CDR3 is 16 amino acids long. Germline V CDR1 and CDR2: SGDLS, YYNGEE. After removal of 4 bases from V and 1 base from J, the junction contained 5 bases not matched to a gene. For the CDR3, the DNA is TGTGCCAGCAGCCCCGGGACAGGGCGAACTAATGAAAAACTGTTTTTT. Its protein product is CASSPGTGRTNEKLFF.

Here the CDR3 DNA reads TGTGCCAGCAGTCCCCATTACAGGGAGTCTGACGAGCAGTACTTC. Residues: CASSPHYRESDEQYF. The gene calls are TRBV6-5 and TRBJ2-7, with D possibly matching TRBD1 (6 bases). Trimming shortened V by 5 bases and J by 5 bases, and 19 bases separated the two germline ends. The CDR3 has 15 residues. Germline V gene sequence: CDR1 MNHEY, CDR2 SVGAGI.

J is TRBJ2-1 and V is TRBV2, with a tentative D call TRBD2 (6 bases). The CDR3 is 13 amino acids. Trimming took 3 bases from V and 5 from J, leaving 8 bases between them. The V gene's germline CDR1 is SNHLY and CDR2 FYNNEI. CDR3: CASSETSNNEQFF. The CDR3 DNA follows: TGTGCCAGCAGTGAGACTAGTAACAATGAGCAGTTCTTC. The full variable domain, its missing parts supplied by reference TRBV2 and TRBJ2-1, is EPEVTQTPSHQVTQMGQEVILRCVPISNHLYFYWYRQILGQKVEFLVSFYNNEISEKSEIFDDQFSVERPDGSNFTLKIRSTKLEDSAMYFCASSETSNNEQFFGPGTRLTVL.

This chain connects TRBV18 to TRBJ1-5; 7 bases match TRBD1. The germline CDR1 and CDR2 sequences are KGHSH and LQKENI. After removal of 4 bases from V and 2 bases from J, the junction contained 5 bases not matched to a gene. CDR3 size: 15 residues. The chain's CDR3 is CASSLGQVRNQPQHF. DNA of the CDR3: TGTGCCAGCTCACTTGGACAGGTTCGCAATCAGCCCCAGCATTTT.

The gene calls are TRBV15 and TRBJ2-4; the D is unclear. V was trimmed by 3 bases and J by 0 bases, leaving 12 bases between them. This CDR3 is built from 16 residues. Germline V gives CDR1 LNHNV, CDR2 YYDKDF (reference sequence). CDR3 protein: CATSSGAGLAKNIQYF. The DNA of the CDR3 is TGTGCCACCAGCAGCGGTGCAGGTCTAGCCAAAAACATTCAGTACTTC.

The chain uses TRBV5-6 and TRBJ2-1; D gene ambiguous. This CDR3 contains 13 residues. Trimming took off 0 bases at V and 6 bases at J, with 7 bases between the two ends. Germline values: CDR1 SGHDT, CDR2 YYEEEE. The CDR3 is CASSLVQTNEQFF. The CDR3, as DNA: TGTGCCAGCAGCTTGGTACAGACCAATGAGCAGTTCTTC.

This clone has a single count. This chain uses TRBV4-1 with TRBJ1-4; the match to TRBD1 covers 8 bases. Germline V CDR1 and CDR2: MGHRA, YSYEKL. The CDR3 runs to 19 residues. J lost 3 bases, V lost 0 bases, and 12 bases had no gene match. Written as DNA, the CDR3 is TGCGCCAGCAGCCAAGATGGACAGGGATGGGGGGAGGCTAATGAAAAACTGTTTTTT. The encoded protein is CASSQDGQGWGEANEKLFF.

The chain employs TRBV4-3 and TRBJ2-3; 9 positions agree with TRBD2. V lost 1 base to trimming and J lost 2 bases; unmatched junction nucleotides: 7. The CDR3 sequence is 17 residues long. Germline lookup yields CDR1 LGHNA and CDR2 YSLEER. CDR3 coding DNA: TGCGCCAGCAGCCAAGTTGGGGCGGGAGGGATCACAGATACGCAGTATTTT. It is translated as CASSQVGAGGITDTQYF.

V and J are TRBV3-1 (or the pseudogene TRBV3-2) and TRBJ1-1; 7 positions agree with TRBD1. CDR1 is LGHDT, CDR2 YNNKEL, per germline (reference sequence). CDR3 size: 13 residues. The V segment lost 2 bases and the J segment 3 bases; nucleotides outside the gene matches: 0. CDR3 in amino acids: CASSQTGDTEAFF. The CDR3, as DNA: TGTGCCAGCAGCCAAACAGGGGACACTGAAGCTTTCTTT.

V is TRBV2 and J is TRBJ2-2; D is perhaps TRBD2 (6 bases). The length of the CDR3 is 17 residues. Germline values: CDR1 SNHLY, CDR2 FYNNEI. Between the trimmed V and J ends, which lost 2 bases and 5 bases, there was a span of 18 bases. CDR3 protein: CASSENSRLARTGELFF. The CDR3 coding sequence is TGTGCCAGCAGTGAAAATTCGAGGCTAGCGCGGACCGGGGAGCTGTTTTTT.

This clone was observed once. The chain carries TRBV6-2 or TRBV6-3 and TRBJ1-5; D might be TRBD1 (5 bases). Germline V CDR1 and CDR2: MNHEY, SVGEGT. V lost 3 bases, J lost 7 bases, and 10 bases lay in between. The CDR3 contains 13 residues. CDR3 DNA: TGTGCCAGCAGTTATGGGGCGAGGCAGCCCCAGCATTTT. Translation gives CASSYGARQPQHF.

The chain carries TRBV19 and TRBJ2-2, with D possibly matching TRBD1 (5 bases). CDR1 is LNHDA, CDR2 SQIVND, per germline (reference sequence). The CDR3 length is 14 residues. The V end lost 3 bases, the J end lost 5 bases, and 10 bases lay between the germline ends. The CDR3 is CASSIDSRTGELFF. As DNA, the CDR3 is TGTGCCAGTAGTATCGACAGTCGGACCGGGGAGCTGTTTTTT.

This chain links TRBV4-1 with TRBJ2-5; 8 bases fit TRBD1. CDR3 length: 15 amino acids. Germline V gene lookup returns CDR1 MGHRA and CDR2 YSYEKL. V was pared by 6 bases and J by 2 bases, with 8 bases of the junction left unmatched. CDR3 nucleotide sequence: TGCGCCAGCAGACCGGGGACAGGCCATCAAGAGACCCAGTACTTC. This gives the protein CASRPGTGHQETQYF.

In its sample, this clone was seen once. The chain recombines TRBV19 with TRBJ2-1, with D tentatively TRBD1 (5 bases). Germline CDR1 is LNHDA and CDR2 is SQIVND (reference sequence). Trimming pared 4 bases from V and 7 bases from J, leaving 23 bases between. The CDR3 loop spans 17 amino acids. The CDR3 sequence: CASSTSARVDARNEQFF. In DNA, the CDR3 is TGTGCCAGTAGTACCTCCGCCAGGGTGGATGCGAGGAATGAGCAGTTCTTC.

The chain links TRBV10-1 to TRBJ2-3; 8 bases are a match to TRBD1. Germline V gene sequence: CDR1 WNHNN, CDR2 SYGVQD (reference sequence). CDR3 length equals 15 residues. V was pared by 3 bases and J by 9 bases, with 11 bases of the junction left unmatched. The CDR3: CASSDNRRTGRTQYF. The CDR3 region has the DNA TGCGCCAGCAGTGACAATCGCCGGACAGGGCGAACGCAGTATTTT.

The J gene is TRBJ2-7, the V gene TRBV11-2; 8 positions match TRBD2. The CDR3 has 15 residues. The V and J ends lost 1 base and 1 base, in that order; junction bases with no gene match: 3. Germline CDR1 is SGHAT and CDR2 is FQNNGV. The CDR3 DNA is TGTGCCAGCAGCTTAGCAGCGGGAGTATCCTACGAGCAGTACTTC. Amino acid sequence: CASSLAAGVSYEQYF.

The chain links TRBV28 to TRBJ1-5; 8 bases align to TRBD1. The trim removed 2 bases at V and 4 bases at J, leaving 4 bases unmatched. This CDR3 is built from 15 residues. CDR1 and CDR2 (germline): MDHEN, SYDVKM. CDR3 sequence (DNA): TGTGCCAGCAGTTTACTGGACAGGGATAATCAGCCCCAGCATTTT. It translates to CASSLLDRDNQPQHF.

The chain recombines TRBV19 with TRBJ2-6; D gene ambiguous. CDR3 length equals 17 residues. CDR1 is LNHDA and CDR2 is SQIVND in the germline V gene (reference sequence). The V end lost 5 bases, the J end lost 0 bases, and 14 bases lay between the germline ends. In nucleotides, the CDR3 is TGTGCCAGTAGTGCCCGACTGATCGCCTCTGGGGCCAACGTCCTGACTTTC. This encodes CASSARLIASGANVLTF.

To note about this clone: At one of its ends the junction is not consistent with the germline gene, which may arise from a read error. J is TRBJ2-1 and V is TRBV6-1; perhaps TRBD2 as D (6 bases). CDR1 is MNHNS, CDR2 SASEGT, per germline. The CDR3 runs 17 residues. CDR3 region: CASREGYSGPSYNEQFF. CDR3 sequence (DNA): TGTGCCAGCAGGGAAGGGTATAGCGGACCGTCCTACAATGAGCAGTTCTTC.

CDR3: CASSFRQGTEAFF. CDR3 sequence (DNA): TGCGCCAGCAGCTTCCGACAGGGCACTGAAGCTTTCTTT. This chain links TRBV5-1 with TRBJ1-1, with 7 nucleotides matching TRBD1. Germline CDR1 reads SGHRS; CDR2 reads YFSETQ. With V trimmed by 2 bases and J by 4 bases, 2 bases remained unmatched. The CDR3 consists of 13 residues. Full variable domain (outside the CDR3, taken from reference TRBV5-1 and TRBJ1-1): KAGVTQTPRYLIKTRGQQVTLSCSPISGHRSVSWYQQTPGQGLQFLFEYFSETQRNKGNFPGRFSGRQFSNSRSEMNVSTLELGDSALYLCASSFRQGTEAFFGQGTRLTVV.